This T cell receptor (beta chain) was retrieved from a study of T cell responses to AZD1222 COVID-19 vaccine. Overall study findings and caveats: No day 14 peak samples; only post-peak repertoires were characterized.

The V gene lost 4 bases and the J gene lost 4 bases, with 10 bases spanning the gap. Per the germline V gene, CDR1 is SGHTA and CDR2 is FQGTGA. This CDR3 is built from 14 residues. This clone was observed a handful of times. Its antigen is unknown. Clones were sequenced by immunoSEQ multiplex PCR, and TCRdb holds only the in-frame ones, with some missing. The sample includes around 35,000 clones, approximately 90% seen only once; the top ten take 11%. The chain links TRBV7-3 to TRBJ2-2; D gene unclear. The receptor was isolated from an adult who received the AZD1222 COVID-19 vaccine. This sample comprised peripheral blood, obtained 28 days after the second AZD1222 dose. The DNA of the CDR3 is TGTGCCAGCAGCTCAATCCGCGGCACCGGGGAGCTGTTTTTT. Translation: CASSSIRGTGELFF.